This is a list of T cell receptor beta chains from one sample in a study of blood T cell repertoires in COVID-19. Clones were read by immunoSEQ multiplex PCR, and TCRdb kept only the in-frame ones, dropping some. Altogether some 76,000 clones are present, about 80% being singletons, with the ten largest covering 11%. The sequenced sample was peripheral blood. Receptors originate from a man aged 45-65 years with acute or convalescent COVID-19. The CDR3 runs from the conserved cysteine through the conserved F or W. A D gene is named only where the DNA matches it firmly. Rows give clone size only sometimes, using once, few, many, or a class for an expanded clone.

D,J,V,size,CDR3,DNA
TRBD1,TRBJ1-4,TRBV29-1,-,CSTGTDNEKLFF,TGCAGCACTGGGACAGACAATGAAAAACTGTTTTTT
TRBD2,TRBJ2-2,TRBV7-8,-,CASSRQAGGNTGELFF,TGTGCCAGCAGCCGTCAAGCGGGAGGAAACACCGGGGAGCTGTTTTTT
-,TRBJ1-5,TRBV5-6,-,CASSSRGSNQPQHF,TGTGCCAGCAGCTCGAGGGGGAGCAATCAGCCCCAGCATTTT
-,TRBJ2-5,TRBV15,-,CATSRGGSQETQYF,TGTGCCACCAGCAGGGGGGGATCCCAAGAGACCCAGTACTTC
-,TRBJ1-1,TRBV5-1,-,CASSLPGGEGTEAFF,TGCGCCAGCAGCCTACCGGGGGGAGAGGGAACTGAAGCTTTCTTT
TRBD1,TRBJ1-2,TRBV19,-,CASSLTGTGSYGYTF,TGTGCCAGTAGTTTAACCGGGACAGGAAGCTATGGCTACACCTTC
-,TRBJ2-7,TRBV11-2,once,CASSLRGGEVREQYF,TGTGCCAGCAGCCTTCGCGGCGGTGAGGTTCGCGAGCAGTACTTC
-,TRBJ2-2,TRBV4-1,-,CASSLRESGELFF,TGCGCCAGCAGCCTTCGGGAGTCCGGGGAGCTGTTTTTT
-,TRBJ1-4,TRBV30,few,CAWSSPYRADEKLFF,TGTGCCTGGAGTAGCCCATACAGGGCGGATGAAAAACTGTTTTTT
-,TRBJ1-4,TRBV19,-,CASRAREATNEKLFF,TGTGCCAGTAGGGCCCGGGAAGCTACTAATGAAAAACTGTTTTTT
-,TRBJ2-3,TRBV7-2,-,CASSLGHWDTQYF,TGTGCCAGCAGCTTAGGGCATTGGGATACGCAGTATTTT
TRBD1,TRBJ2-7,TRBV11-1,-,CASSLATGAAYEQYF,TGTGCCAGCAGCTTAGCAACAGGGGCAGCCTACGAGCAGTACTTC
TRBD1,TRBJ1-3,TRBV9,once,CASSDRQGRNTIYF,TGTGCCAGCAGCGACCGACAGGGGCGAAACACCATATATTTT
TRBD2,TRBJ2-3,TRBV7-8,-,CASNLGTSGADTQYF,TGTGCCAGCAACCTCGGGACTAGCGGTGCGGATACGCAGTATTTT
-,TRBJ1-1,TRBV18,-,CASSPFGQLTEAFF,TGTGCCAGCTCACCGTTCGGTCAACTCACTGAAGCTTTCTTT
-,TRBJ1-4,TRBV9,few,CASSAGGLDEKLFF,TGTGCCAGCAGCGCGGGGGGGCTCGATGAAAAACTGTTTTTT
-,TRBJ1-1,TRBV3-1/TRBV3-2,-,CASSQAAEAFF,TGTGCCAGCAGCCAAGCAGCTGAAGCTTTCTTT
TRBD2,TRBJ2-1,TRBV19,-,CASNLVAGAYNEQFF,TGTGCCAGTAACCTGGTAGCGGGGGCCTACAATGAGCAGTTCTTC
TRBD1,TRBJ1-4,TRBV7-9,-,CASSNRGTNEKLFF,TGTGCCAGCAGCAACAGGGGGACTAATGAAAAACTGTTTTTT
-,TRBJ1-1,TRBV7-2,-,CASSLEQTNTEAFF,TGTGCCAGCAGCTTAGAACAGACGAACACTGAAGCTTTCTTT
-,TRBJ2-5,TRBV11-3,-,CASSSEQGGETQYF,TGTGCCAGCAGCTCTGAACAGGGCGGGGAGACCCAGTACTTC
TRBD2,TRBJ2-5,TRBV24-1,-,CAPDGTSGRGETQYF,TGTGCCCCCGACGGGACTAGCGGGAGGGGAGAGACCCAGTACTTC
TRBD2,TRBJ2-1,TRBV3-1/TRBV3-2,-,CASSQGRTSGVYNEQFF,TGTGCCAGCAGCCAAGGTCGAACTAGCGGGGTTTACAATGAGCAGTTCTTC
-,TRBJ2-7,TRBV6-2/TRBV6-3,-,CASSYSYYEQYF,TGTGCCAGCAGTTACTCGTACTACGAGCAGTACTTC
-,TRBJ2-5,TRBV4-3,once,CASSQEGRLETQYF,TGCGCCAGCAGCCAAGAGGGGCGTTTGGAGACCCAGTACTTC
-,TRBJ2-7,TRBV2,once,CASREETYEQYF,TGTGCCAGCAGGGAGGAGACCTACGAGCAGTACTTC
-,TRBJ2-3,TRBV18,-,CASSPPQGRNTDTQYF,TGTGCCAGCTCACCACCGCAGGGAAGGAACACAGATACGCAGTATTTT
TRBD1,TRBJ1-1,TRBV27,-,CASSSPGQGAVEAFF,TGTGCCAGCAGTAGCCCGGGACAGGGGGCAGTTGAAGCTTTCTTT
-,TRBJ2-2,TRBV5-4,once,CASSFRGAGNTGELFF,TGTGCCAGCAGCTTCAGGGGAGCGGGAAACACCGGGGAGCTGTTTTTT
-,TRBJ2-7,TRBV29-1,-,CSVEARGGHSGQYF,TGCAGCGTTGAAGCCAGGGGAGGGCACTCCGGGCAGTACTTC
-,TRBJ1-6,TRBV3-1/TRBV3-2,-,CASSQQRGSSYNSPLHF,TGTGCCAGCAGCCAACAACGAGGGAGCTCCTATAATTCACCCCTCCACTTT
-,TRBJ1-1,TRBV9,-,CASSVVTRRDTEAFF,TGTGCCAGCAGCGTTGTAACTCGGCGGGACACTGAAGCTTTCTTT
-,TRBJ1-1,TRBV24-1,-,CATSDLLYSFF,TGTGCCACCAGTGATTTGCTATACTCTTTCTTT
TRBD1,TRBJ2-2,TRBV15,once,CATSNDRGRNTGELFF,TGTGCCACCAGCAATGACAGGGGGCGAAACACCGGGGAGCTGTTTTTT
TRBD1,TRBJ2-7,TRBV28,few,CASNPGQGYEQYF,TGTGCCAGCAACCCGGGACAGGGCTACGAGCAGTACTTC
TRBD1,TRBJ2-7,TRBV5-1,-,CASSSRDREYEQYF,TGCGCCAGCAGCAGCCGGGACAGGGAATACGAGCAGTACTTC
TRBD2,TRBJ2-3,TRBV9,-,CASSVDPSGYTDTQYF,TGTGCCAGCAGCGTAGATCCTAGCGGATACACAGATACGCAGTATTTT
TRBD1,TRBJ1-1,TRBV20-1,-,CSAGDREAFF,TGCAGTGCGGGGGACAGAGAAGCTTTCTTT